The rows below give T cell receptor beta chains drawn from one sample of a study of control samples from healthy donors and cancer patients. Method: immunoSEQ multiplex PCR; TCRdb's copy keeps in-frame clones and lacks some. The data contain some 120,000 clones, around 87% of them singletons. The sample comprised blood. The receptors were gathered from a man between 60 and 75 years old in good health. The CDR3 runs from the conserved cysteine through the conserved F or W. Each record gives: J gene, D gene, clone size, V gene, CDR3 protein, CDR3 DNA. A D gene is named only where the DNA matches it firmly. Some rows have no size entry. The others give once, few or many, or a class for an expanded clone.

>TRBJ2-1|NA|NA|TRBV7-2
CASSLTEIEQFF
TGTGCCAGCAGCTTAACAGAAATTGAGCAGTTCTTC
>TRBJ2-7|NA|NA|TRBV7-9
CASSLVGSDWSYEQYF
TGTGCCAGCAGCTTAGTTGGATCGGATTGGTCCTACGAGCAGTACTTC
>TRBJ1-4|NA|NA|TRBV7-9
CASSLSGGSEKLFF
TGTGCCAGCAGCTTATCCGGGGGCAGTGAAAAACTGTTTTTT
>TRBJ1-6|NA|NA|TRBV25-1
CASRGGAPPLHF
TGTGCCAGCAGGGGGGGGGCCCCACCCCTCCACTTT
>TRBJ2-5|NA|NA|TRBV6-5
CASSYSRVGVETQYF
TGTGCCAGCAGTTACTCTAGGGTAGGGGTAGAGACCCAGTACTTC
>TRBJ1-1|NA|NA|TRBV12-3/TRBV12-4
CASSFQIPTEAFF
TGTGCCAGCAGTTTTCAAATCCCGACTGAAGCTTTCTTT
>TRBJ1-5|NA|NA|TRBV6-1
CASSDPGNNQPQHF
TGTGCCAGCAGTGATCCAGGGAACAATCAGCCCCAGCATTTT
>TRBJ2-7|NA|NA|TRBV5-1
CASSPAQGAGAYEQYF
TGCGCCAGCAGCCCAGCCCAGGGGGCGGGGGCCTACGAGCAGTACTTC
>TRBJ1-4|NA|NA|TRBV2
CASIWATNEKLFF
TGTGCCAGCATCTGGGCAACAAATGAAAAACTGTTTTTT
>TRBJ2-7|NA|NA|TRBV2
CASIRITSYEQYF
TGTGCCAGCATACGGATCACTTCCTACGAGCAGTACTTC
>TRBJ2-1|TRBD2|NA|TRBV7-9
CASAGTSGANNEQFF
TGTGCCAGCGCAGGGACTAGCGGAGCGAACAATGAGCAGTTCTTC
>TRBJ1-5|NA|NA|TRBV27
CASSLRENQPQHF
TGTGCCAGCAGCCTCCGGGAGAATCAGCCCCAGCATTTT
>TRBJ2-3|NA|NA|TRBV9
CASSDGGLRTDTQYF
TGTGCCAGCAGCGATGGGGGGCTCCGCACAGATACGCAGTATTTT
>TRBJ2-7|NA|NA|TRBV11-2
CASSLDSQYEQYF
TGTGCCAGCAGCTTAGACAGCCAATACGAGCAGTACTTC
>TRBJ2-5|NA|NA|TRBV7-9
CASSLQEGLFWTQYF
TGTGCCAGCAGCCTTCAGGAGGGACTGTTTTGGACCCAGTACTTC
>TRBJ2-7|NA|NA|TRBV5-1
CASSSSGLSSYEQYF
TGCGCCAGCAGCTCATCCGGGCTTAGCTCCTACGAGCAGTACTTC
>TRBJ2-1|TRBD1|NA|TRBV5-5
CASSHTGGSYNEQFF
TGTGCCAGCAGCCACACAGGGGGCTCCTACAATGAGCAGTTCTTC
>TRBJ1-2|NA|NA|TRBV4-3
CASSQEGGLSGYTF
TGCGCCAGCAGCCAAGAAGGGGGATTGAGTGGCTACACCTTC
>TRBJ1-1|TRBD1|NA|TRBV6-2/TRBV6-3
CASTPGTGFPEAFF
TGTGCCAGCACCCCTGGGACAGGGTTTCCTGAAGCTTTCTTT
>TRBJ1-2|NA|few|TRBV7-2
CASSPGVGYTF
TGTGCCAGCAGCCCAGGGGTAGGCTACACCTTC
>TRBJ1-6|NA|NA|TRBV18
CASSPDSSYNSPLHF
TGTGCCAGCTCACCCGACAGCTCCTATAATTCACCCCTCCACTTT
>TRBJ1-4|TRBD1|NA|TRBV28
CASSLRGTGLEKLFF
TGTGCCAGCAGTTTGAGGGGGACAGGGCTTGAAAAACTGTTTTTT
>TRBJ1-3|TRBD1|NA|TRBV5-4
CASSLWDRVGGNTIYF
TGTGCCAGCAGCTTATGGGACAGGGTCGGTGGAAACACCATATATTTT
>TRBJ1-4|NA|NA|TRBV11-2
CASSLVGGINEKLFF
TGTGCCAGCAGCTTAGTGGGGGGGATAAATGAAAAACTGTTTTTT
>TRBJ1-1|NA|NA|TRBV28
CASSLVAMNTEAFF
TGTGCCAGCAGTTTAGTGGCCATGAACACTGAAGCTTTCTTT